This T cell receptor (beta chain) is drawn from a study of T cells in Graves' hyperthyroidism and ophthalmopathy. This clonotype was seen ten or more times. Authors of the study amplified TCR beta CDR3 regions from RNA transcripts. Primed by the HTBI set, a first-round RT-PCR was run on the TCR CDR3. TCRdb analysed the multiplex PCR reads with MiXCR anew, one entry per CDR3 protein. The sample lists over 650,000 distinct CDR3 sequences; about 15% were seen once. The germline CDR1 and CDR2 sequences are MDHEN and SYDVKM. The V and J ends lost 2 bases and 1 base, in that order; junction bases with no gene match: 8. The CDR3 totals 18 residues. Uncontrolled infection, other autoimmune disease, pregnancy or lactation led to exclusion.

This clonotype was sampled from a man aged 18 to 29 with Graves' hyperthyroidism. J is TRBJ2-5 and V is TRBV28; TRBD2 matches at 12 bases. Input material: blood. The CDR3 protein is CASSLDLTSGSFQETQYF. As DNA, the CDR3 is TGTGCCAGCAGTTTAGATTTGACTAGCGGGAGTTTCCAAGAGACCCAGTACTTC.